The source of this T cell receptor beta chain is a study of T cells in Graves' hyperthyroidism and ophthalmopathy. Amplification of TCR beta CDR3 regions was performed using RNA transcripts as template. During a first-round RT-PCR of the TCR CDR3, the HTBI primer set was used. TCRdb fed the multiplex PCR reads into MiXCR, producing one record per CDR3 protein. The table lists fewer than 650,000 distinct CDR3 sequences, roughly 14% of them singletons. The receptor comes from a woman in her twenties or thirties with Graves' hyperthyroidism that later progressed to Graves' ophthalmopathy. Sequencing was done on a sample of blood.

The CDR3 nucleotides read TGTGCCAGCAGTGAAACCGCGGCTTCTTTCTCTGGGGCCAACGTCCTGACTTTC. Its translation: CASSETAASFSGANVLTF. The chain recombines TRBV6-1 with TRBJ2-6; D unresolved. The CDR3 contains 18 residues. Trimming left V 2 bases short and J 0 bases short, with 14 bases between. Germline V gene lookup returns CDR1 MNHNS and CDR2 SASEGT.